This TCR beta chain was found in a study of identical twins. TCRdb re-called the 5' RACE reads through MiXCR, storing one row per CDR3 protein. The table includes some 500,000 distinct CDR3 sequences, 22% detected once. This clonotype was counted between two and nine times. What it binds is unknown. Findings and limits, study-wide: Rather than following the same donors, the conclusions depended on cross-sectional statistical analysis.

A further study also used this sample, focusing on T cells expressing NK-cell markers. That work adds: A few of the donors also had these clonotypes leading their CD3+CD56-NKG2C+ fraction.

The sequence was obtained from a woman aged 18 to 35 in good health. The sequencing sample was made of CD4+ T cells sorted from blood.

The DNA of the CDR3 is TGCGCCAGCAGCTACTACAGGGGAGATACGCAGTATTTT. Translation: CASSYYRGDTQYF. The rearrangement uses TRBV5-1 and TRBJ2-3; 7 bases align to TRBD1. CDR1 and CDR2 (germline): SGHRS, YFSETQ. This CDR3 spans 13 amino acids. Trimming took 3 bases from V and 5 from J; bases not matched to a gene: 3.